A selection of T cell receptor beta chains follows, all from one sample in a study of persistence of HIV-infected CD4 T cells. Antigen specificity for these receptors is unknown. Repertoires were generated with immunoSEQ multiplex PCR, while TCRdb's copy carries only in-frame clones and drops some. The sample has under 25,000 clones, roughly 60% seen once. The source was CD4+ T cells sorted from PBMCs after roughly 18-hour stimulation, collected from a patient who received antiretroviral therapy. These receptors were taken from an adult woman with HIV who was CMV-seropositive. CDR3s include the opening cysteine and the closing phenylalanine or tryptophan. D genes are given only for firm matches. Clone size appears in some rows only: once, few, many, or a class for an expanded clone.

17	.	TRBV4-2	TRBJ1-2	.	TGTGCCAGCAGCCAAGATTACCGGGGAGGGCCAAACTATGGCTACACCTTC	CASSQDYRGGPNYGYTF
11	.	TRBV29-1	TRBJ1-1	.	TGCAGCGCCGCCGGTAACACTGAAGCTTTCTTT	CSAAGNTEAFF
13	.	TRBV29-1	TRBJ2-7	few	TGCAGCGTTAAACAGGGCAGAACCTACGAGCAGTACTTC	CSVKQGRTYEQYF
13	.	TRBV3-1/TRBV3-2	TRBJ1-6	.	TGTGCCAGCAGCCAAGTTAGCAATTCACCCCTCCACTTT	CASSQVSNSPLHF
15	TRBD1	TRBV5-5	TRBJ1-1	.	TGTGCCAGCAGCCCCTACAGGGGGCCGAACACTGAAGCTTTCTTT	CASSPYRGPNTEAFF
16	TRBD1	TRBV5-1	TRBJ1-4	few	TGCGCCAGCAGCTTGGGGGACAGGGGGCTCTATGAAAAACTGTTTTTT	CASSLGDRGLYEKLFF
14	TRBD2	TRBV10-2	TRBJ2-1	few	TGCGCCAGCAGGGTAGCGGGGGGGGCGGATGAGCAGTTCTTC	CASRVAGGADEQFF
14	TRBD1	TRBV29-1	TRBJ1-4	.	TGCAGCGTTGAAGAAGGGGGCGCAGGAGAAAAACTGTTTTTT	CSVEEGGAGEKLFF
14	.	TRBV2	TRBJ1-1	.	TGTGCCAGCAGTGAGCAGAGAGGGGGCACTGAAGCTTTCTTT	CASSEQRGGTEAFF
15	.	TRBV24-1	TRBJ1-5	few	TGTGCCACCAGTGAGGGTAGTAGGGGCTATCAGCCCCAGCATTTT	CATSEGSRGYQPQHF
15	.	TRBV19	TRBJ1-5	medium-sized	TGTGCCAGTGAAACTACAGCGTATAGCAATCAGCCCCAGCATTTT	CASETTAYSNQPQHF
13	TRBD2	TRBV20-1	TRBJ2-1	once	TGCAGTGCTAGTTATGGGCGGGGGGTCGAGCAGTTCTTC	CSASYGRGVEQFF
15	TRBD1	TRBV6-5	TRBJ1-6	.	TGTGCCAGCAGTTACAGGGGACAGGGTAATTCACCCCTCCACTTT	CASSYRGQGNSPLHF
12	.	TRBV28	TRBJ2-1	.	TGTGCCAGCAGAGGCCCCCAGGACCGGCAGTTCTTC	CASRGPQDRQFF
13	TRBD2	TRBV5-4	TRBJ2-3	.	TGTGCCAGCAGCTTCGGGGGGACAGATACGCAGTATTTT	CASSFGGTDTQYF
14	.	TRBV6-1	TRBJ1-2	.	TGTGCCAGCAGTGAACGCCCAGCCAGCTATGGCTACACCTTC	CASSERPASYGYTF
15	.	TRBV7-2	TRBJ1-3	.	TGTGCCAGCAGCAGAGACCGTCTAGGAGGAAACACCATATATTTT	CASSRDRLGGNTIYF
16	.	TRBV9	TRBJ2-2	.	TGTGCCAGCAGCGTAGATGGGGCGTCTAACACCGGGGAGCTGTTTTTT	CASSVDGASNTGELFF
15	.	TRBV5-1	TRBJ2-5	.	TGCGCCAGCAGCACCCTAGGGACACCCCAAGAGACCCAGTACTTC	CASSTLGTPQETQYF
15	TRBD1	TRBV10-3	TRBJ2-3	few	TGTGCCATCAGTGGGGGACAGTTCGGGACAGATACGCAGTATTTT	CAISGGQFGTDTQYF
13	TRBD2	TRBV30	TRBJ2-1	few	TGTGCCTGGAGTGGGACTAGCGGGGCAGCTGGGTTCTTC	CAWSGTSGAAGFF
14	.	TRBV5-6	TRBJ1-2	few	TGTGCCAGCAGCTTAACACAGGGCATCGGGGGCTACACCTTC	CASSLTQGIGGYTF
11	.	TRBV6-6	TRBJ1-4	.	TGTGCCAGCAGTCAAAATGAAAAACTGTTTTTT	CASSQNEKLFF
15	.	TRBV9	TRBJ1-1	.	TGTGCCAGCAGCGTAGGGCCAGATCCGACAGGTGAAGCTTTCTTT	CASSVGPDPTGEAFF
17	TRBD2	TRBV2	TRBJ2-3	.	TGTGCCAGCAGTGAAGCTTCGGTAGCGGGGTACACAGATACGCAGTATTTT	CASSEASVAGYTDTQYF
14	.	TRBV6-5	TRBJ2-2	few	TGTGCCAGCAGTTACGGGGGGCACACCGGGGAGCTGTTTTTT	CASSYGGHTGELFF
15	.	TRBV5-4	TRBJ2-2	.	TGTGCCAGCAGCTTGGTGCAGTCGAACACCGGGGAGCTGTTTTTT	CASSLVQSNTGELFF
15	TRBD2	TRBV6-6	TRBJ2-1	.	TGTGCCAGCAGTTACTCGACTAGCGGGGTTGATGAGCAGTTCTTC	CASSYSTSGVDEQFF
15	TRBD1	TRBV5-1	TRBJ1-1	once	TGCGCCAGCAGCTTGGAGGGGGCGAGGAAGACTGAAGCTTTCTTT	CASSLEGARKTEAFF
15	TRBD2	TRBV24-1	TRBJ2-2	.	TGTGCCACCAGTGGTATGGCGGGGGGGACCGGGGAGCTGTTTTTT	CATSGMAGGTGELFF
17	TRBD1	TRBV4-1	TRBJ1-6	.	TGCGCCAGCAGCCGCCAGGAATCGACAGGGGTGGATTCACCCCTCCACTTT	CASSRQESTGVDSPLHF
16	TRBD2	TRBV18	TRBJ2-1	.	TGTGCCAGCTCACCATTAGCTAGCGGGGGGTCCAATGAGCAGTTCTTC	CASSPLASGGSNEQFF
14	.	TRBV6-1	TRBJ1-1	.	TGTGCCAGCAGTGCCGGGACAAGTCGAACTGAAGCTTTCTTT	CASSAGTSRTEAFF
16	TRBD1	TRBV7-6	TRBJ1-3	few	TGTGCCAGCAGCTTGTCGGCGACAGGGAAGCGAAACACCATATATTTT	CASSLSATGKRNTIYF
14	.	TRBV5-1	TRBJ2-2	.	TGCGCCAGCAGCTTGGACGGTCACACCGGGGAGCTGTTTTTT	CASSLDGHTGELFF
13	.	TRBV10-3	TRBJ2-7	medium-sized	TGTGCCATCAGTGCACAACCGTTTTACGAGCAGTACTTC	CAISAQPFYEQYF
15	.	TRBV9	TRBJ1-3	few	TGTGCCAGCAGCGCCCTTATGGGCTCTGGAAACACCATATATTTT	CASSALMGSGNTIYF
16	TRBD1	TRBV5-4	TRBJ2-3	.	TGTGCCAGCAGCTTCCCCCGACAGGGAATCACAGATACGCAGTATTTT	CASSFPRQGITDTQYF
13	.	TRBV10-1	TRBJ1-1	few	TGCGCCACTAAATTGGACAATTACACTGAAGCTTTCTTT	CATKLDNYTEAFF
13	.	TRBV30	TRBJ1-1	once	TGTGCCTGGAGGGGTGACGAGGTTGGTGAAGCTTTCTTT	CAWRGDEVGEAFF
13	.	TRBV5-4	TRBJ1-2	few	TGTGCCAGCACTCTGACGGGGGTACGGGGCTACACCTTC	CASTLTGVRGYTF
14	TRBD1	TRBV5-1	TRBJ1-1	.	TGCGCCAGCGGGACAGGTATACCGAACACTGAAGCTTTCTTT	CASGTGIPNTEAFF
13	.	TRBV6-5	TRBJ2-1	.	TGTGCCAGCAGAAAGGAAGGGGTAGATGAGCAGTTCTTC	CASRKEGVDEQFF
15	.	TRBV6-5	TRBJ1-5	.	TGTGCCAGCAGTTTGGGTCAGGGGTTCGGTCAGCCCCAGCATTTT	CASSLGQGFGQPQHF
16	.	TRBV7-9	TRBJ1-6	.	TGTGCCAGCAGCTTAAGTGGGGGGCGCGGCGGTTCACCCCTCCACTTT	CASSLSGGRGGSPLHF
15	.	TRBV5-1	TRBJ1-1	.	TGCGCCAGCAGCTTGGGGTCCGGGATTGGCACTGAAGCTTTCTTT	CASSLGSGIGTEAFF
15	.	TRBV2	TRBJ2-1	once	TGTGCCAGCAGTGAACGGTGGGGAATTTACAATGAGCAGTTCTTC	CASSERWGIYNEQFF
15	.	TRBV7-9	TRBJ1-3	few	TGTGCCAGCAGCCTCGACAGTTACTCTGGAAACACCATATATTTT	CASSLDSYSGNTIYF
13	.	TRBV2	TRBJ1-1	.	TGTGCCAGCTCAGGACAGACGAACACTGAAGCTTTCTTT	CASSGQTNTEAFF
13	TRBD1	TRBV29-1	TRBJ2-3	.	TGCAGCGTTCGGCAGGGGGGCACAGATACGCAGTATTTT	CSVRQGGTDTQYF
15	.	TRBV27	TRBJ1-5	.	TGTGCCAGCAGTGGCGGGATCTTGGGCAATCAGCCCCAGCATTTT	CASSGGILGNQPQHF